These 15 T cell receptor beta chains came from one sample sequenced in a study of T cells in Graves' hyperthyroidism and ophthalmopathy. The TCR beta CDR3 regions underwent amplification using RNA transcripts as the source. A first-round RT-PCR of the TCR CDR3 used the HTBI primer set. TCRdb reprocessed the multiplex PCR reads with MiXCR, giving one entry per CDR3 protein. The repertoire has approximately 510,000 distinct CDR3 sequences, roughly 20% of them found once; the top ten carry about a quarter. The source material was blood. The source is a man between 18 and 35 years old with Graves' hyperthyroidism.

In this sample, this clonotype turned up a few times. The chain recombines TRBV5-1 with TRBJ2-7, with 10 bases aligning to TRBD1. With V trimmed by 3 bases and J by 3 bases, 9 bases remained unmatched. The CDR3 runs 16 residues. CDR1 and CDR2 (germline): SGHRS, YFSETQ. The CDR3: CASSWGTGAQDYEQYF. CDR3 DNA sequence: TGCGCCAGCAGCTGGGGGACAGGGGCACAAGACTACGAGCAGTACTTC.

This clonotype showed up many times. The gene calls are TRBV30 and TRBJ1-3; tentatively, D is TRBD1 (5 bases). V was clipped by 7 bases and J by 0 bases, with 10 bases between them. Germline CDR1 and CDR2: GTSNPN and SVGIG (reference sequence). The CDR3 contains 13 residues. The CDR3 DNA sequence: TGTGCCTCCGACAGTGCCTCTGGAAACACCATATATTTT. It codes for CASDSASGNTIYF.

The rearrangement links TRBV6-1 to TRBJ1-5, with D possibly TRBD1 on 5 matching bases. The germline V gene has CDR1 MNHNS and CDR2 SASEGT. V dropped 6 bases and J dropped 3 bases, with 15 bases sitting between them. This CDR3 region has 15 residues. The CDR3 sequence is CASSETWGDNQPQHF. CDR3 DNA: TGTGCCAGCAGCGAGACCTGGGGGGACAATCAGCCCCAGCATTTT.

A word on this clonotype: The junction differs from germline at one of its ends, possibly a read error. This rearrangement joins TRBV12-3 or TRBV12-4 to TRBJ2-6; D may be TRBD1 (5 bases). The CDR3 runs 15 residues. The CDR3 protein is CASTPGPYGANVLTF. CDR3 nucleotides: TGTGCCAGCACCCCGGGTCCCTATGGGGCCAACGTTCTGACTTTC.

This clonotype was observed at least ten times. The gene calls are TRBV12-3 or TRBV12-4 and TRBJ2-6; the D is unclear. CDR3 length: 18 amino acids. With 4 bases removed from V and 4 bases from J, the gap between germline ends came to 20 bases. CDR3: CASSSQTGSSAGANVLTF. CDR3 sequence (DNA): TGTGCCAGCAGTTCGCAAACCGGTAGCTCTGCGGGGGCCAACGTCCTGACTTTC.

Regarding this clonotype: A read error may account for a junction end that differs from germline. The chain uses TRBV24-1 and TRBJ1-1; unclear D gene. The CDR3 runs 18 residues. In germline, CDR1 is KGHDR, CDR2 SFDVKD. The CDR3 nucleotides are TGTGCCACCAGTCAAATGGTGGGGAACCAACTAATGAACATTGAAGCTTTCTTT. It specifies CATSQMVGNQLMNIEAFF.

This clonotype was counted at least ten times. The chain combines TRBV11-1 with TRBJ2-5; TRBD2 might be the D (5 bases). Trimming pared 1 base from V and 2 bases from J, leaving 14 bases between. Germline CDR1 reads SGHAT; CDR2 reads FQDESV (reference sequence). This CDR3 region has 16 residues. This CDR3 reads CASSLVSGREQETQYF. The DNA for the CDR3 is TGTGCCAGCAGCTTAGTCAGCGGACGCGAACAAGAGACCCAGTACTTC.

This chain uses TRBV7-8 with TRBJ1-2; 7 positions agree with TRBD1. V lost 4 bases to trimming and J lost 6 bases; unmatched junction nucleotides: 20. Per germline, CDR1 SGHVS and CDR2 FQNEAQ. This CDR3 is built from 18 residues. CDR3 residues: CASSSTGTEGIGGDGYTF. The CDR3, as DNA: TGTGCCAGCAGCTCTACCGGGACAGAGGGCATCGGCGGGGATGGCTACACCTTC.

This clonotype was detected only a few times. The rearrangement joins TRBV29-1 to TRBJ1-2; no reliable D call. Germline V lookup: CDR1 SQVTM, CDR2 ANQGSEA. CDR3 length equals 13 residues. V was clipped by 4 bases and J by 1 base, with 10 bases between them. CDR3 sequence: CSVGNIGNYGYTF. The CDR3 coding sequence is TGCAGCGTTGGTAACATCGGTAACTATGGCTACACCTTC.

This clonotype was counted ten times or more. The CDR3 DNA reads TGTGCCAGCAGTGAATTACTGGCAGGGGCTTATGGCTACACCTTC. Amino acids: CASSELLAGAYGYTF. V is TRBV2 and J is TRBJ1-2, with D possibly matching TRBD1 (6 bases). Germline loops: CDR1 SNHLY, CDR2 FYNNEI. Trimming removed 2 bases at V and 5 bases at J, with 15 bases between. The CDR3 has 15 residues.

The J gene is TRBJ2-2, the V gene TRBV28; 7 bases line up with TRBD2. Germline V lookup: CDR1 MDHEN, CDR2 SYDVKM. V was clipped by 10 bases and J by 4 bases; unmatched bases: 9. CDR3 size: 14 residues. CDR3 sequence (DNA): TGTGCCATCCCGGGGGGTACGGGCACCGGGGAGCTGTTTTTT. This translates into CAIPGGTGTGELFF.

This clonotype was detected ten times or more. As DNA, the CDR3 is TGTGCCAGTAGCAGGGGACCGCCGGGAGGCCAGTACTTC. It is translated as CASSRGPPGGQYF. The genes are TRBV19 and TRBJ2-5, with a tentative D call TRBD2 (7 bases). CDR3 length equals 13 residues. Trimming removed 6 bases at V and 10 bases at J, with 18 bases between. CDR1 and CDR2 (germline): LNHDA, SQIVND (reference sequence).

The genes are TRBV11-2 and TRBJ2-5; D remains unclear. Germline CDR1 is SGHAT and CDR2 is FQNNGV. The CDR3 extends over 13 amino acids. V lost 4 bases and J lost 2, with 8 bases in between. The CDR3 DNA reads TGTGCCAGCAGCTGGACCGAACAAGAGACCCAGTACTTC. This translates into CASSWTEQETQYF.

The V and J genes are TRBV12-3 or TRBV12-4 and TRBJ1-1; D call uncertain. CDR3 length equals 14 residues. Trimming pared 5 bases from V and 3 bases from J, leaving 13 bases between. CDR3 nucleotide sequence: TGTGCCAGCAGTCTGATTGCAATCGACACTGAAGCTTTCTTT. It specifies CASSLIAIDTEAFF.

In its sample, this clonotype was seen a few times. The chain employs TRBV7-9 and TRBJ1-2; D may be TRBD1 (6 bases). V gave up 4 bases and J gave up 4 bases, with 13 bases separating them. Per germline, CDR1 SEHNR and CDR2 FQNEAQ (reference sequence). The CDR3 runs 14 residues. CDR3: CASSSYRVRYGYTF. CDR3 nucleotides: TGTGCCAGCAGCTCTTACAGGGTGCGCTATGGCTACACCTTC.